Below, 27 T cell receptor beta chains from the same sample are listed, as sequenced in a study of T-cell memory formation after mild COVID-19. TCRdb ran MiXCR on the 5' RACE reads and lists one entry per CDR3 protein. The sample holds 40,000 to 55,000 distinct CDR3 sequences, approximately 12% seen once. Sequenced material: PBMCs or a T cell subset sorted from them (not recorded which). The receptors derive from a man between 18 and 29 years old who had mild COVID-19 (a few samples of this study predate the infection). Cell type and time point are not known.

This clonotype has only a few counts. The chain recombines TRBV18 with TRBJ2-3; 10 bases match TRBD2. This CDR3 is built from 16 residues. Germline V CDR1 and CDR2: KGHSH, LQKENI. V lost 2 bases to trimming and J lost 7 bases; unmatched junction nucleotides: 9. This CDR3 is CASSPRASGGRYTQYF. The CDR3 bases are TGTGCCAGCTCACCAAGGGCTAGCGGGGGTCGGTATACGCAGTATTTT.

The chain joins TRBV6-6 to TRBJ1-4; 7 nucleotides agree with TRBD1. The germline CDR1 and CDR2 sequences are MNHNY and SVGAGI (reference sequence). The CDR3 has 15 residues. The J segment lost 5 bases and the V segment lost 0 bases, leaving 3 bases of the junction unmatched. The CDR3 DNA reads as TGTGCCAGCAGTTACTCAGGGGGCCAAAATGAAAAACTGTTTTTT. Translated, it gives CASSYSGGQNEKLFF.

Details on this clonotype: Because the CDR3 is missing its conserved closing phenylalanine or tryptophan, this is likely a read error. The chain employs TRBV7-2 and TRBJ2-5; no firm D call. The CDR3 is 12 amino acids. Trimming shortened V by 3 bases and J by 8 bases, and 10 bases separated the two germline ends. Germline V gene sequence: CDR1 SGHTA, CDR2 FQGNSA. The CDR3 is CASSFLRDTQYL. In DNA form, the CDR3 reads TGTGCCAGCAGCTTTCTAAGAGACACCCAGTACTTA.

V usage is TRBV27 and J usage is TRBJ1-1, with TRBD1 identical over 9 bases. Germline loops: CDR1 MNHEY, CDR2 SMNVEV (reference sequence). V lost 2 bases, J lost 4 bases, and 2 bases stayed unmatched. This CDR3 is 14 amino acids long. The DNA of the CDR3 is TGTGCCAGCAGTTTAGCGACAGGGGGCACTGAAGCTTTCTTT. This codes for CASSLATGGTEAFF.

This clonotype came up many times. The chain employs TRBV4-1 and TRBJ1-1; D not certain. V lost 0 bases, J lost 8 bases, and 19 bases lay in between. In germline, CDR1 is MGHRA, CDR2 YSYEKL. CDR3 length: 16 amino acids. As DNA, the CDR3 is TGCGCCAGCAGCCAAGATTCGGGTAACCTCCTCCTCGAAGCTTTCTTT. Protein: CASSQDSGNLLLEAFF.

This chain uses TRBV5-6 with TRBJ2-3; 9 nucleotides align to TRBD2. The CDR3 is 17 residues long. Unmatched junction bases numbered 14, after V lost 3 bases and J lost 6 bases. Germline-derived CDR1 and CDR2 are SGHDT and YYEEEE. This chain's CDR3 is CASSSGAQRGVVDTQYF. The DNA for the CDR3 is TGTGCCAGCAGCTCGGGAGCCCAGCGGGGGGTTGTTGATACGCAGTATTTT.

This clonotype was observed at least ten times. The J gene is TRBJ1-1, the V gene TRBV7-9; D unresolved. CDR3 size: 13 residues. Germline CDR1 SEHNR, CDR2 FQNEAQ (reference sequence). Deletions cut 4 bases from V and 1 base from J, with 7 bases between. Here the CDR3 reads CASSSLSNTEAFF. The CDR3 region has the DNA TGTGCCAGCAGCTCCCTCTCGAACACTGAAGCTTTCTTT.

The chain is built from TRBV20-1 and TRBJ1-5; 7 bases match TRBD1. J lost 4 bases, V lost 5 bases, and 8 bases had no gene match. Germline assignment: CDR1 DFQATT and CDR2 SNEGSKA (reference sequence). CDR3 length: 14 residues. CDR3 bases: TGCAGTGCTTCCCTCGGGACAGATAATCAGCCCCAGCATTTT. Translated: CSASLGTDNQPQHF.

The chain uses TRBV12-5 and TRBJ2-5, with D uncertain. Germline-derived CDR1 and CDR2 are LGHNT and FRNRAP. V lost 0 bases, J lost 3 bases, and 8 bases lay in between. The CDR3 has 14 amino acids. The CDR3 sequence is CASGLVPGEETQYF. The CDR3 DNA is TGTGCTAGTGGTTTGGTACCTGGGGAAGAGACCCAGTACTTC.

The table lists this clonotype with many counts. The genes are TRBV7-2 and TRBJ2-2, with a tentative D call TRBD2 (6 bases). The CDR3 runs 14 residues. Germline V gene sequence: CDR1 SGHTA, CDR2 FQGNSA. With 7 bases removed from V and 3 bases from J, the gap between germline ends came to 12 bases. The CDR3 region has the DNA TGTGCCAGCACCCCATCGGGGGACACCGGGGAGCTGTTTTTT. This translates into CASTPSGDTGELFF.

This clonotype was seen many times. The rearrangement joins TRBV15 to TRBJ1-2; D is unresolved. V lost 1 base to trimming and J lost 1 base, with 7 bases between them. This CDR3 has 14 residues. Germline V gene sequence: CDR1 LNHNV, CDR2 YYDKDF (reference sequence). The CDR3 sequence: CATSRAGFNYGYTF. CDR3 coding DNA: TGTGCCACCAGCAGAGCCGGCTTTAACTATGGCTACACCTTC.

This clonotype was seen at least ten times. V gene TRBV11-2 combines with J gene TRBJ2-7; no clear D gene. This CDR3 has 13 amino acids. The V and J ends lost 0 bases and 0 bases respectively, with 3 bases between them. Germline V gene data show CDR1 as SGHAT and CDR2 as FQNNGV. CDR3 nucleotide sequence: TGTGCCAGCAGCTTAGAATTCTCCTACGAGCAGTACGTC. Residues: CASSLEFSYEQYV.

This clonotype was counted only a few times. The rearrangement uses TRBV20-1 and TRBJ1-5; D not certain. Trimming shortened V by 6 bases and J by 7 bases, and 13 bases separated the two germline ends. The germline V gene has CDR1 DFQATT and CDR2 SNEGSKA (reference sequence). This CDR3 is built from 12 residues. For the CDR3, the DNA is TGCAGTGCAATTTCCGGCGGCCAGCCCCAGCATTTT. Translating gives CSAISGGQPQHF.

This clonotype appeared many times. The chain couples TRBV7-9 to TRBJ2-3, with TRBD2 identical over 7 bases. Unmatched junction bases numbered 6, after V lost 0 bases and J lost 0 bases. Germline CDR1 and CDR2: SEHNR and FQNEAQ (reference sequence). The CDR3 has 17 amino acids. The CDR3 reads CASSLAWASGSTDTQYF. The CDR3 DNA reads TGTGCCAGCAGCTTAGCGTGGGCTAGCGGCAGCACAGATACGCAGTATTTT.

The genes are TRBV3-1 and TRBJ2-5; maybe TRBD1 (5 bases). V was shortened by 1 base and J by 8 bases, with 11 bases between the two germline ends. The CDR3 has 13 residues. Germline V gene lookup returns CDR1 LGHDT and CDR2 YNNKEL (reference sequence). The CDR3 DNA is TGTGCCAGCAGCCAAGTCGGTCAGGGAACCCAGTACTTC. It codes for CASSQVGQGTQYF.

Many counts were recorded for this clonotype. The chain has TRBV20-1 and TRBJ2-5; tentatively, D is TRBD1 (6 bases). Germline V gives CDR1 DFQATT, CDR2 SNEGSKA (reference sequence). The CDR3 loop spans 15 amino acids. V was clipped by 0 bases and J by 2 bases, with 13 bases between them. The CDR3 nucleotides are TGCAGTGCTAGAGATATGACAGGTGGACAAGAGACCCAGTACTTC. Its protein is CSARDMTGGQETQYF.

The chain has TRBV18 and TRBJ1-2, with D possibly matching TRBD1 (6 bases). CDR3 length: 19 residues. V was shortened by 2 bases and J by 2 bases, with 24 bases between the two germline ends. CDR1 and CDR2 from the germline V gene are KGHSH and LQKENI. The CDR3 DNA sequence: TGTGCCAGCTCACCAGAAGCAGGGGCCGCTCAAAACGGCAACTATGGCTACACCTTC. Translation: CASSPEAGAAQNGNYGYTF.

V gene TRBV7-2 combines with J gene TRBJ1-1; no clear D. Trimming cost V 6 bases and J 1 base, with 9 bases left between them. The germline V gene encodes CDR1 SGHTA and CDR2 FQGNSA. The CDR3 extends over 13 amino acids. The CDR3 here is CASRFSENTEAFF. The DNA for the CDR3 is TGTGCCAGCAGGTTTTCAGAGAACACTGAAGCTTTCTTT.

The chain has TRBV5-4 and TRBJ2-1; 15 bases match TRBD2. The CDR3 spans 16 residues. The germline V gene encodes CDR1 SGHNT and CDR2 YYREEE (reference sequence). Losses at the gene ends were 7 bases for V and 8 bases for J; bases not matched to a gene: 10. Written as DNA, the CDR3 is TGTGCCAGCTTTAGGACTAGCGGGGGGGCAAGGCATGAGCAGTTCTTC. It encodes CASFRTSGGARHEQFF.

This clonotype showed up many times. The CDR3 nucleotides read TGTGCCAGCAGCGAAGGGGGCAATGAGCAGTTCTTC. It codes for CASSEGGNEQFF. J is TRBJ2-1 and V is TRBV12-3 or TRBV12-4; tentative D call: TRBD1 (6 bases). CDR3 length: 12 residues. The V gene lost 6 bases and the J gene lost 6 bases, with 9 bases spanning the gap.

Many counts were recorded for this clonotype. The chain joins TRBV7-6 to TRBJ2-2, with D perhaps matching TRBD1 (6 bases). The germline V gene encodes CDR1 SGHVS and CDR2 FNYEAQ. Trimming took 0 bases from V and 8 from J, leaving 7 bases between them. CDR3 size: 13 residues. CDR3 in amino acids: CASSLAGQGELFF. The DNA of the CDR3 is TGTGCCAGCAGCTTAGCGGGACAAGGGGAGCTGTTTTTT.

V gene TRBV4-1 combines with J gene TRBJ2-3; the D is unclear. The germline CDR1 and CDR2 sequences are MGHRA and YSYEKL. Trimming pared 0 bases from V and 0 bases from J, leaving 10 bases between. CDR3 size: 16 residues. The CDR3, as DNA: TGCGCCAGCAGCCAAGAGGGGTTCCCTAGCACAGATACGCAGTATTTT. Encoded protein: CASSQEGFPSTDTQYF.

The chain links TRBV5-1 to TRBJ2-1, with D perhaps matching TRBD1 or TRBD2 (5 bases each). Per the germline V gene, CDR1 is SGHRS and CDR2 is YFSETQ. V lost 2 bases, J lost 3 bases, and 12 bases lay in between. This CDR3 comprises 15 residues. The CDR3 protein is CASSFPGRGYNEQFF. The CDR3 DNA reads as TGCGCCAGCAGCTTCCCAGGGAGAGGCTACAATGAGCAGTTCTTC.

A few counts support this clonotype. The chain has TRBV12-3 or TRBV12-4 and TRBJ1-1; D not certain. The CDR3 contains 12 residues. Trimming removed 2 bases at V and 1 base at J, with 2 bases between. The CDR3 loop reads CASSLRNTEAFF. Written as DNA, the CDR3 is TGTGCCAGCAGTTTAAGGAACACTGAAGCTTTCTTT.

This clonotype was detected only a few times. The chain is built from TRBV10-3 and TRBJ2-2; the D is unclear. From germline, CDR1 is ENHRY and CDR2 SYGVKD. This CDR3 is 14 amino acids long. The V gene lost 3 bases and the J gene lost 1 base, with 6 bases spanning the gap. The CDR3 DNA follows: TGTGCCATCAGTGAAAAACAGAACACCGGGGAGCTGTTTTTT. Its protein is CAISEKQNTGELFF.

This clonotype has a count of ten or more. This chain uses TRBV27 with TRBJ2-3; TRBD2 might be the D (5 bases). V dropped 2 bases and J dropped 0 bases, with 9 bases sitting between them. Germline V gene sequence: CDR1 MNHEY, CDR2 SMNVEV (reference sequence). The CDR3 spans 15 residues. The CDR3 DNA reads TGTGCCAGCAGTTTAACCGGGATTAGCACAGATACGCAGTATTTT. This encodes CASSLTGISTDTQYF.

In its sample, this clonotype was seen many times. The rearrangement joins TRBV18 to TRBJ2-1; TRBD2 agrees at 9 bases. The germline CDR1 and CDR2 sequences are KGHSH and LQKENI. The CDR3 length is 15 residues. Unmatched junction bases numbered 3, after V lost 1 base and J lost 5 bases. CDR3 DNA: TGTGCCAGCTCACCACAGCGGGGGGATGACAATGAGCAGTTCTTC. Encoded protein: CASSPQRGDDNEQFF. The full variable domain, in which reference TRBV18 and TRBJ2-1 provide the parts outside the CDR3, is NAGVMQNPRHLVRRRGQEARLRCSPMKGHSHVYWYRQLPEEGLKFMVYLQKENIIDESGMPKERFSAEFPKEGPSILRIQQVVRGDSAAYFCASSPQRGDDNEQFFGPGTRLTVL.